This T cell receptor (beta chain) was recorded in a study of blood T cell repertoires in COVID-19. The wider study: Samples came from the United States, Italy and Spain, spanning acute and convalescent COVID-19. Sample material is recorded as cDNA or gDNA derived from T cells, B-cell-depleted T cells, or PBMCs.

Germline V CDR1 and CDR2: MDHEN, SYDVKM. The germline V and J ends were trimmed by 5 bases and 4 bases, with 15 bases remaining between them. This CDR3 comprises 15 residues. How the authors handled the data: It was from reference gene primer amplification that nucleated cell counts were estimated. Here immunoSEQ multiplex PCR was the method, and the copy in TCRdb shows in-frame clones only, minus some. V, J and clone size are those of that table, while D and trimming were read from the DNA. The sample includes approximately 340,000 clones, 80% to 90% of them seen just once. The sequencing sample was made of peripheral blood. The receptor's source is a young man with active or convalescent COVID-19. The rearrangement joins TRBV28 to TRBJ2-1; D is possibly TRBD2 (6 bases). The DNA of the CDR3 is TGTGCCAGCAGTGCGCCGGGAGAGAGGTACAATGAGCAGTTCTTC. This encodes CASSAPGERYNEQFF.